The 5 T cell receptor beta chains given below trace back to one sample, sequenced in a study of blood T cell repertoires in COVID-19. TCRdb's copy holds only in-frame clones and misses some; the assay was immunoSEQ multiplex PCR. The sample includes hundreds of thousands of clones, over 80% of them seen just once. The sample taken for sequencing was peripheral blood. Source of these receptors: a woman in her fifties or sixties with COVID-19, enrolled during active disease.

The CDR3 loop is CANDRETGRITDTQYF. In DNA, the CDR3 is TGTGCCAACGACCGGGAGACGGGACGCATTACGGATACGCAGTATTTT. The chain carries TRBV9 and TRBJ2-3; the D gene is possibly TRBD2 (6 bases). Germline CDR1 is SGDLS and CDR2 is YYNGEE. The V gene lost 9 bases and the J gene lost 6 bases, with 26 bases spanning the gap. The CDR3 has 16 amino acids.

This chain links TRBV3-1 (or the pseudogene TRBV3-2) with TRBJ1-4; 8 bases map to TRBD1. The germline V gene has CDR1 LGHDT and CDR2 YNNKEL (reference sequence). J gave up 5 bases and V 0 bases, and 2 bases lay outside the gene matches. CDR3 length: 15 residues. The CDR3 loop is CASSQENRGNEKLFF. The CDR3, as DNA: TGTGCCAGCAGCCAAGAAAACAGGGGGAATGAAAAACTGTTTTTT.

V and J are TRBV9 and TRBJ1-6; D perhaps matches TRBD1 (6 bases). CDR1 is SGDLS, CDR2 YYNGEE, per germline. V dropped 1 base and J dropped 7 bases, with 9 bases sitting between them. The CDR3 totals 14 residues. In nucleotides, the CDR3 is TGTGCCAGCAGCGTAAACAGGGCAAATTCACCCCTCCACTTT. Translation: CASSVNRANSPLHF.

This clone was picked up one time. The chain employs TRBV20-1 and TRBJ1-1, with D possibly matching TRBD1 (5 bases). Germline loops: CDR1 DFQATT, CDR2 SNEGSKA (reference sequence). V gave up 3 bases and J gave up 1 base, with 9 bases separating them. The CDR3 contains 13 residues. The CDR3, as DNA: TGCAGTGCTAGTCGGGGGAGGAACACTGAAGCTTTCTTT. Translation: CSASRGRNTEAFF.

The CDR3, as DNA: TGTGCCAGCAGTCTCTACGGATGGTCCGGGACAGGGACCTACGAGCAGTACTTC. This encodes CASSLYGWSGTGTYEQYF. This chain links TRBV27 with TRBJ2-7, with 9 bases that match TRBD1. Germline V gene sequence: CDR1 MNHEY, CDR2 SMNVEV (reference sequence). V lost 5 bases, J lost 2 bases, and 16 bases stayed unmatched. This CDR3 is 18 amino acids long.